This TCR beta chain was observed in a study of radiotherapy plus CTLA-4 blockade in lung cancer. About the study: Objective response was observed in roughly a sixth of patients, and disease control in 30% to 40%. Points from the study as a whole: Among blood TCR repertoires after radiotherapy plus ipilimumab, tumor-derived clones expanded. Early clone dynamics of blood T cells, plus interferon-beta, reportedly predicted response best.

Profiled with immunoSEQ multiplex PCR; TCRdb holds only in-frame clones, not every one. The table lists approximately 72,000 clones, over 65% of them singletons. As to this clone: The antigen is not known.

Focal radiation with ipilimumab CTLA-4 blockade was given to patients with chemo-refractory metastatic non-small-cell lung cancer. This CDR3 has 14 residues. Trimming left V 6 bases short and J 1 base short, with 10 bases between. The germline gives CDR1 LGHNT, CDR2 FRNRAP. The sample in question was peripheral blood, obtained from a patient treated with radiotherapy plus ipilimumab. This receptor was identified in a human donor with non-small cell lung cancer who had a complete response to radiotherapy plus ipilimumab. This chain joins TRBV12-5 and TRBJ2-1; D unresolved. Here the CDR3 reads CASGHLPSYNEQFF. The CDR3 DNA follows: TGTGCTAGTGGCCACCTTCCGTCCTACAATGAGCAGTTCTTC.